The TCR beta chain described here comes from a study of Graves' ophthalmopathy and Graves' hyperthyroidism. Transcripts of RNA were the source for amplifying TCR beta CDR3 regions. HTBI primers served in a first-round RT-PCR, which a second-round multiplex PCR followed. TCRdb re-derived calls from the multiplex PCR reads in MiXCR, one entry per CDR3 protein. The data show about 700,000 distinct CDR3 sequences, about 38% seen once. This clonotype was detected ten times or more. Its specificity is unknown. Losses at the gene ends were 10 bases for V and 2 bases for J; bases not matched to a gene: 7. The CDR3 loop spans 13 amino acids. Germline V gene data show CDR1 as MNHEY and CDR2 as SMNVEV (reference sequence). Ineligible for inclusion were patients with other autoimmune diseases, uncontrolled infections, pregnancy or lactation. A volume of over 9 ml of fresh peripheral blood supplied the PBMCs. Study results and limitations: Ophthalmopathy progression prediction by the model yielded a sensitivity of about 68% and a specificity of 72.22%.

Sequenced material: peripheral blood. This chain connects TRBV27 to TRBJ2-5, with 7 bases aligning to TRBD1. This clonotype originated in an adult man with Graves' ophthalmopathy. As DNA, the CDR3 is TGTGCCACCCAGCTGACAGGGCAAGAGACCCAGTACTTC. It encodes CATQLTGQETQYF.